Following are 32 T cell receptor beta chains from one sample sequenced in a study of blood T cell repertoires in COVID-19. Profiling relied on immunoSEQ multiplex PCR, and the TCRdb table lists in-frame clones only, not all of them. Of 30,000 to 35,000 clones listed, over 70% were seen once; the top ten hold about 3.2%. Sequencing input: peripheral blood. The receptors shown here come from a man between 65 and 80 years old with COVID-19, enrolled during active disease.

The chain recombines TRBV5-1 with TRBJ2-3, with TRBD2 matching 10 bases. Germline CDR1 SGHRS, CDR2 YFSETQ. CDR3 length: 14 amino acids. V shed 3 bases and J 7 bases; nucleotides not matched to a gene: 5. DNA for the CDR3: TGCGCCAGCAGCTCGTCTAGCGGGAGAAATACGCAGTATTTT. Amino acid sequence: CASSSSSGRNTQYF.

The chain joins TRBV4-2 to TRBJ2-7, with TRBD2 identical over 9 bases. This CDR3 is built from 17 residues. Per germline, CDR1 LGHNA and CDR2 YNFKEQ. The J segment lost 4 bases and the V segment lost 3 bases, leaving 13 bases of the junction unmatched. CDR3 coding DNA: TGTGCCAGCAGCCAGAGCCTAGCGGGACTTCGTTCGTACGAGCAGTACTTC. As protein: CASSQSLAGLRSYEQYF.

This clone has a single count. The chain is built from TRBV24-1 and TRBJ2-1; 9 bases are a match to TRBD2. Germline values: CDR1 KGHDR, CDR2 SFDVKD. Trimming removed 0 bases from V and 5 bases from J; junction bases left unmatched: 13. There are 19 residues in the CDR3. CDR3 bases: TGTGCCACCAGTGATTTGAGGATCCTGGCAGCGGGAGGAAACAATGAGCAGTTCTTC. Residues: CATSDLRILAAGGNNEQFF.

The chain carries TRBV5-1 and TRBJ2-3, with 9 nucleotides matching TRBD1. Germline trimming cut 0 bases from V and 7 bases from J; bases unmatched to any gene: 9. Germline lookup yields CDR1 SGHRS and CDR2 YFSETQ. The CDR3 has 16 amino acids. The CDR3 nucleotides are TGCGCCAGCAGCTTGGCGGGGGGACAGGGACTACATACGCAGTATTTT. It specifies CASSLAGGQGLHTQYF.

This clone has a single count. The rearrangement joins TRBV6-5 to TRBJ2-7; D possibly corresponds to TRBD2 (6 bases). The ends were cut back, 6 bases at V and 0 bases at J, with 15 bases in the middle. CDR3 length: 15 residues. Germline lookup yields CDR1 MNHEY and CDR2 SVGAGI. CDR3 coding DNA: TGTGCCAGCAGGGGGATAGCGGTAAGCTCCTACGAGCAGTACTTC. Encoded protein: CASRGIAVSSYEQYF.

This rearrangement joins TRBV28 to TRBJ2-2, with 9 bases that match TRBD1. CDR1 MDHEN and CDR2 SYDVKM come from the germline V gene. V dropped 5 bases and J dropped 8; count of bases not matched to a gene: 9. CDR3 size: 15 residues. CDR3 loop: CASSPGTGIRGELFF. The CDR3 coding sequence is TGTGCCAGCAGTCCCGGGACAGGGATCAGAGGGGAGCTGTTTTTT.

The chain couples TRBV15 to TRBJ1-2; no reliable D call. There are 13 residues in the CDR3. Germline CDR1 LNHNV, CDR2 YYDKDF (reference sequence). Trimming pared 2 bases from V and 1 base from J, leaving 5 bases between. DNA for the CDR3: TGTGCCACCAGCAGACAAAATAACTATGGCTACACCTTC. Residues: CATSRQNNYGYTF.

V usage is TRBV7-3 and J usage is TRBJ2-1; TRBD2 aligns across 8 bases. The CDR3 runs 16 residues. CDR1 and CDR2 (germline): SGHTA, FQGTGA. J was trimmed by 7 bases and V by 5 bases; bases with no gene match: 13. The CDR3 spells CASSPLGAGDINEQFF. DNA of the CDR3: TGTGCCAGCAGCCCCCTTGGAGCGGGAGATATAAATGAGCAGTTCTTC.

This rearrangement joins TRBV2 to TRBJ2-2; TRBD1 aligns across 7 bases. From germline, CDR1 is SNHLY and CDR2 FYNNEI. V gave up 6 bases and J gave up 3 bases; unmatched junction bases: 7. This CDR3 has 15 residues. The DNA for the CDR3 is TGTGCCAGCAGCAACGGACAGGCACACACCGGGGAGCTGTTTTTT. This sequence encodes CASSNGQAHTGELFF.

The chain is built from TRBV24-1 and TRBJ2-3, with D possibly matching TRBD1 (7 bases). The V end lost 7 bases, the J end lost 2 bases, and 12 bases lay between the germline ends. The CDR3 runs to 14 residues. CDR1 KGHDR and CDR2 SFDVKD come from the germline V gene. DNA of the CDR3: TGTGCCACCAGGGGGGGACAGATCACAGATACGCAGTATTTT. It translates to CATRGGQITDTQYF.

This chain uses TRBV24-1 with TRBJ2-3, with 7 bases aligning to TRBD2. V lost 4 bases, J lost 5 bases, and 2 bases stayed unmatched. The CDR3 has 13 residues. Germline CDR1 reads KGHDR; CDR2 reads SFDVKD. DNA for the CDR3: TGTGCCACCAGTGAAGCTAGCGGAGATACGCAGTATTTT. This sequence encodes CATSEASGDTQYF.

This clone was seen just once. Here the CDR3 DNA reads TGTGCCAGCAGCATGACAGGGCCCGGAAACACCATATATTTT. Its translation: CASSMTGPGNTIYF. The chain employs TRBV2 and TRBJ1-3; TRBD1 matches at 7 bases. Germline lookup yields CDR1 SNHLY and CDR2 FYNNEI. Trimming at V came to 6 bases and at J to 4 bases, leaving 6 bases not matched to a gene. The CDR3 runs 14 residues.

In its sample, this clone was seen once. The chain links TRBV5-8 to TRBJ2-7; TRBD2 matches at 7 bases. Trimming cost V 6 bases and J 4 bases; bases outside gene matches: 7. The CDR3 has 13 amino acids. Germline-derived CDR1 and CDR2 are SGHTS and YDEGEE. The CDR3 DNA follows: TGTGCCAGCACGAGACTAGCCGTATACGAGCAGTACTTC. Protein: CASTRLAVYEQYF.

This clone was observed a handful of times. The chain is built from TRBV7-3 and TRBJ2-3; 13 nucleotides align to TRBD2. The CDR3 sequence is 16 residues long. V shed 5 bases and J 2 bases; nucleotides not matched to a gene: 4. Germline lookup yields CDR1 SGHTA and CDR2 FQGTGA. The DNA for the CDR3 is TGTGCCAGCAGCCCGGGACTAGCGGGGTTCACAGATACGCAGTATTTT. Its translation is CASSPGLAGFTDTQYF. Combining the CDR3 with reference TRBV7-3 and TRBJ2-3 gives the whole variable domain GAGVSQTPSNKVTEKGKYVELRCDPISGHTALYWYRQSLGQGPEFLIYFQGTGAADDSGLPNDRFFAVRPEGSVSTLKIQRTERGDSAVYLCASSPGLAGFTDTQYFGPGTRLTVL.

Note on this clone: Its ends do not fully match the called genes, so a read error is possible. The chain carries TRBV7-7 and TRBJ2-7, with TRBD2 identical over 9 bases. The germline gives CDR1 SSHAT, CDR2 FNYEAQ (reference sequence). The CDR3 runs 15 residues. CDR3 region: CASSLGTSRTYEQYF. In DNA, the CDR3 is TGTGCTAGCAGCTTGGGGACTAGCAGAACCTACGAGCAGTACTTC. Complete variable domain (other parts from reference TRBV7-7 and TRBJ2-7): GAGVSQSPRYKVTKRGQDVTLRCDPISSHATLYWYQQALGQGPEFLTYFNYEAQPDKSGLPSDRFSAERPEGSISTLTIQRTEQRDSAMYRCASSLGTSRTYEQYFGPGTRLTVT.

The CDR3 DNA reads as TGCGCCAGCAGCTCGGGATTCGAGAAAACTGAAGCTTTCTTT. Translation gives CASSSGFEKTEAFF. The genes are TRBV5-1 and TRBJ1-1, with no clear D. CDR1 and CDR2 from the germline V gene are SGHRS and YFSETQ. The ends were cut back, 3 bases at V and 5 bases at J, with 14 bases in the middle. The CDR3 spans 14 residues.

The genes are TRBV28 and TRBJ2-7; 10 bases are shared with TRBD2. With V trimmed by 3 bases and J by 2 bases, 16 bases remained unmatched. This CDR3 spans 19 amino acids. Germline lookup yields CDR1 MDHEN and CDR2 SYDVKM. CDR3 sequence reads: CASSFYASGSYDTPYEQYF. The CDR3 DNA reads as TGTGCCAGCAGTTTTTATGCTAGCGGGAGCTATGATACGCCCTACGAGCAGTACTTC.

Worth noting for this clone: A junction boundary mismatches the germline segment, possibly from a read error. This chain links TRBV7-7 with TRBJ2-2; the D gene is possibly TRBD2 (6 bases). Germline V gene sequence: CDR1 SSHAT, CDR2 FNYEAQ (reference sequence). The CDR3 has 16 amino acids. The CDR3 coding sequence is TGTGCTAGCAGCTTAGCGGCAGGATCCTCCACCGGGGAGCTGTTTTTT. It encodes CASSLAAGSSTGELFF.

This chain connects TRBV2 to TRBJ2-7; 9 positions agree with TRBD2. The CDR3 spans 16 residues. Germline lookup yields CDR1 SNHLY and CDR2 FYNNEI. Germline trimming cut 6 bases from V and 1 base from J; bases unmatched to any gene: 10. The CDR3 region has the DNA TGTGCCAGCAGGCGGGGCGGGAGGGGGTTGTCCTACGAGCAGTACTTC. Encoded protein: CASRRGGRGLSYEQYF.

The chain carries TRBV7-9 and TRBJ1-2, with 10 positions matching TRBD1. This CDR3 region has 16 residues. Looked up from germline, CDR1 is SEHNR and CDR2 is FQNEAQ (reference sequence). Trimming cost V 0 bases and J 4 bases; bases outside gene matches: 5. The CDR3 bases are TGTGCCAGCAGCTTAGCGGGGACAGGGGAAGTCTATGGCTACACCTTC. Translating it yields CASSLAGTGEVYGYTF.

The CDR3 DNA reads TGTGCCAGCAGTTACGAGGCCTTCGGCGGGGAGCTGTTTTTT. Translated, it gives CASSYEAFGGELFF. This chain uses TRBV6-5 with TRBJ2-2; unclear D gene. Trimming pared 2 bases from V and 7 bases from J, leaving 11 bases between. The CDR3 totals 14 residues. CDR1 and CDR2 (germline): MNHEY, SVGAGI.

This chain links TRBV5-1 with TRBJ2-5, with no clear D. V dropped 4 bases and J dropped 2 bases, with 3 bases sitting between them. The length of the CDR3 is 11 residues. From germline, CDR1 is SGHRS and CDR2 YFSETQ. The CDR3 here is CASSTQETQYF. The CDR3 coding sequence is TGCGCCAGCAGCACTCAAGAGACCCAGTACTTC.

This chain links TRBV2 with TRBJ2-7; possibly TRBD1 for D (6 bases). CDR1 is SNHLY and CDR2 is FYNNEI in the germline V gene. V shed 7 bases and J shed 7 bases, with 29 bases lying between them. The CDR3 is 17 residues long. The CDR3 bases are TGTGCCAGCAATCCAAGGCCCACTGACAGGTCTAGGGGGGAGCAGTACTTC. It encodes CASNPRPTDRSRGEQYF.

The chain employs TRBV7-3 and TRBJ2-1; D remains ambiguous. This CDR3 has 14 amino acids. V lost 5 bases, J lost 0 bases, and 8 bases lay in between. Germline-derived CDR1 and CDR2 are SGHTA and FQGTGA. The CDR3 region has the DNA TGTGCCAGCAGCGCTTCTAGCTCCTACAATGAGCAGTTCTTC. Its protein is CASSASSSYNEQFF.

V gene TRBV5-1 combines with J gene TRBJ2-7; no firm D call. The germline gives CDR1 SGHRS, CDR2 YFSETQ. The germline V and J ends were trimmed by 0 bases and 5 bases, with 12 bases remaining between them. The CDR3 has 14 residues. The CDR3 reads CASSLDAGWDEQYF. The DNA for the CDR3 is TGCGCCAGCAGCTTGGATGCAGGATGGGACGAGCAGTACTTC.

The chain employs TRBV3-1 (or the pseudogene TRBV3-2) and TRBJ1-1; maybe TRBD1 (6 bases). V gave up 4 bases and J gave up 8 bases, with 14 bases separating them. Germline V CDR1 and CDR2: LGHDT, YNNKEL (reference sequence). The CDR3 runs to 13 residues. CDR3 nucleotides: TGTGCCAGCAGCCGCCGCCAGGGGAACGAAGCTTTCTTT. This codes for CASSRRQGNEAFF.

This chain joins TRBV27 and TRBJ2-3, with D perhaps TRBD2 (5 bases). Per the germline V gene, CDR1 is MNHEY and CDR2 is SMNVEV (reference sequence). The CDR3 spans 14 residues. Trimming pared 5 bases from V and 2 bases from J, leaving 11 bases between. The chain's CDR3 is CASSPGLATDTQYF. The CDR3 nucleotides are TGTGCCAGCAGTCCTGGACTTGCCACAGATACGCAGTATTTT.

The CDR3 spells CASSPTGGRVGYTF. The DNA for the CDR3 is TGTGCCAGCTCACCCACAGGGGGCCGAGTTGGCTACACCTTC. The chain has TRBV18 and TRBJ1-2; TRBD1 aligns across 9 bases. The CDR3 sequence is 14 residues long. V gave up 3 bases and J gave up 7 bases; unmatched junction bases: 6. Germline V gene sequence: CDR1 KGHSH, CDR2 LQKENI.

This clone was seen a handful of times. DNA for the CDR3: TGTGCCAGCAGTCTAAACGCCAGAGCGGGAGGTCCCTACGAGCAGTACTTC. Translation gives CASSLNARAGGPYEQYF. The chain joins TRBV27 to TRBJ2-7; 9 nucleotides line up with TRBD2. Looked up from germline, CDR1 is MNHEY and CDR2 is SMNVEV (reference sequence). This CDR3 region has 17 residues. J was trimmed by 2 bases and V by 5 bases; bases with no gene match: 13.

The chain recombines TRBV5-1 with TRBJ2-5; a weak D match, TRBD2 (5 bases). Trimming removed 2 bases from V and 2 bases from J, with 19 bases in between. From germline, CDR1 is SGHRS and CDR2 YFSETQ. This CDR3 has 17 amino acids. For the CDR3, the DNA is TGCGCCAGCAGCTTTGGGGATAGCGCCCCAACACAAGAGACCCAGTACTTC. Amino acid sequence: CASSFGDSAPTQETQYF.

The chain has TRBV28 and TRBJ2-7, with 9 bases that match TRBD1. The V and J ends lost 6 bases and 5 bases, in that order; junction bases with no gene match: 8. Germline CDR1 and CDR2: MDHEN and SYDVKM. This CDR3 is built from 14 residues. The CDR3 nucleotides are TGTGCCAGCAGCCTGGGGGACAGGGCCCACGAGCAGTACTTC. Translated: CASSLGDRAHEQYF.

J is TRBJ1-4 and V is TRBV5-1, with D possibly TRBD1 on 5 matching bases. The germline V gene encodes CDR1 SGHRS and CDR2 YFSETQ. V lost 2 bases and J 7 bases, leaving 15 bases between the germline ends. This CDR3 comprises 15 residues. The DNA for the CDR3 is TGCGCCAGCAGCTTAGGTAGCGGGGGGTCTGAAAAACTGTTTTTT. This encodes CASSLGSGGSEKLFF.